This TCR beta chain was recorded in a study of somatic mutations in cytotoxic T cells in rheumatoid arthritis. With 3 bases removed from V and 12 bases from J, the gap between germline ends came to 18 bases. Germline assignment: CDR1 SEHNR and CDR2 FQNEAQ (reference sequence). The CDR3 is 14 amino acids. Sequenced by immunoSEQ multiplex PCR; TCRdb stores in-frame clones only, minus some. The table shows some 40,000 clones, with about four fifths occurring only once. The chain employs TRBV7-9 and TRBJ2-1, with D perhaps matching TRBD2 (5 bases). The material sequenced was CD8+ T cells sorted from blood. The clonotype originates from a man aged 40-55 years in good health. The CDR3 reads CASSLVDSDWGQFF. CDR3 bases: TGTGCCAGCAGCTTGGTGGATAGCGACTGGGGGCAGTTCTTC.